This is a list of T cell receptor beta chains from one sample in a study of blood T cell repertoires in COVID-19. The repertoire was sequenced with immunoSEQ multiplex PCR; TCRdb's copy has only in-frame clones and lacks some. The repertoire holds more than 85,000 clones, with 70% to 80% as singletons. Source material: peripheral blood. The receptor source for this set is a woman aged 60-75 years with acute or convalescent COVID-19. The conserved cysteine and the conserved F or W are not part of the CDR3 here. The order of the fields is CDR3 protein, J gene, V gene.

CDR3 protein: ASSYPSQESYT
J gene: TRBJ1-2
V gene: TRBV6-5

CDR3 protein: ASSMETAPEQY
J gene: TRBJ2-7
V gene: TRBV19

CDR3 protein: ATSPTPGDYTYEQY
J gene: TRBJ2-7
V gene: TRBV15

CDR3 protein: ASSIDLGKIQF
J gene: TRBJ2-1
V gene: TRBV19

CDR3 protein: ASSHLNTGELF
J gene: TRBJ2-2
V gene: TRBV3-1/TRBV3-2

CDR3 protein: ASSNRNTGELF
J gene: TRBJ2-2
V gene: TRBV13

CDR3 protein: ASIGIRDRQETQY
J gene: TRBJ2-5
V gene: TRBV19

CDR3 protein: ASSSPGQEIQETQY
J gene: TRBJ2-5
V gene: TRBV5-1

CDR3 protein: ASSPTGGLYEQY
J gene: TRBJ2-7
V gene: TRBV7-3

CDR3 protein: ATVQGTWSTDTQY
J gene: TRBJ2-3
V gene: TRBV15

CDR3 protein: ASSPTGRGYYGYT
J gene: TRBJ1-2
V gene: TRBV7-8

CDR3 protein: ASRAPGQLNYGYT
J gene: TRBJ1-2
V gene: TRBV2

CDR3 protein: ASSTKGQTNSPLH
J gene: TRBJ1-6
V gene: TRBV19

CDR3 protein: ASSYDRYQPQH
J gene: TRBJ1-5
V gene: TRBV19

CDR3 protein: ASSLTGGYGYT
J gene: TRBJ1-2
V gene: TRBV27

CDR3 protein: ASSRQQGWTEAF
J gene: TRBJ1-1
V gene: TRBV2

CDR3 protein: ASSLVGRGSTDTQY
J gene: TRBJ2-3
V gene: TRBV7-2

CDR3 protein: ATKRGAGDEKLF
J gene: TRBJ1-4
V gene: TRBV15

CDR3 protein: ASRDRSPLH
J gene: TRBJ1-6
V gene: TRBV28

CDR3 protein: ASSPGTVNSPLH
J gene: TRBJ1-6
V gene: TRBV18

CDR3 protein: ATQGGSGANVLT
J gene: TRBJ2-6
V gene: TRBV10-3

CDR3 protein: AISESAGTGSEKLF
J gene: TRBJ1-4
V gene: TRBV10-3

CDR3 protein: ASSFEGAHGYT
J gene: TRBJ1-2
V gene: TRBV12-3/TRBV12-4

CDR3 protein: ATSEGTQRYEQY
J gene: TRBJ2-7
V gene: TRBV24-1

CDR3 protein: ASSQGSEGRNTIY
J gene: TRBJ1-3
V gene: TRBV4-2

CDR3 protein: ASSKGLADTQY
J gene: TRBJ2-3
V gene: TRBV19

CDR3 protein: ASRGWGGPSQPQH
J gene: TRBJ1-5
V gene: TRBV2

CDR3 protein: ASSPRGGKGYT
J gene: TRBJ1-2
V gene: TRBV28

CDR3 protein: ASSSRDRGLSYEQY
J gene: TRBJ2-7
V gene: TRBV7-9

CDR3 protein: SVDRTGVNEQF
J gene: TRBJ2-1
V gene: TRBV29-1

CDR3 protein: ASSTSGGYTGELF
J gene: TRBJ2-2
V gene: TRBV5-6

CDR3 protein: ASSQDLAGGTDTQY
J gene: TRBJ2-3
V gene: TRBV4-3

CDR3 protein: ASSLGGEETQY
J gene: TRBJ2-5
V gene: TRBV5-4

CDR3 protein: ASSPPIQGAQGLSEKLF
J gene: TRBJ1-4
V gene: TRBV4-2

CDR3 protein: ASSGSRDRGWGETQY
J gene: TRBJ2-5
V gene: TRBV5-6

CDR3 protein: ASSSGGSGELF
J gene: TRBJ2-2
V gene: TRBV7-3

CDR3 protein: ASSAGEYQPQH
J gene: TRBJ1-5
V gene: TRBV6-4

CDR3 protein: ASSPTVVSTDTQY
J gene: TRBJ2-3
V gene: TRBV6-5

CDR3 protein: ASSPEDPRAYEQY
J gene: TRBJ2-7
V gene: TRBV2

CDR3 protein: ASSKSGTGLDYT
J gene: TRBJ1-2
V gene: TRBV6-4

CDR3 protein: ASRTGVGSPLH
J gene: TRBJ1-6
V gene: TRBV19

CDR3 protein: ATSRDPGGAFYNEQF
J gene: TRBJ2-1
V gene: TRBV15

CDR3 protein: ASSLSDRGGSPLH
J gene: TRBJ1-6
V gene: TRBV5-1

CDR3 protein: ASSGDRTGEQY
J gene: TRBJ2-7
V gene: TRBV11-2

CDR3 protein: ASWRVGTEAF
J gene: TRBJ1-1
V gene: TRBV3-1/TRBV3-2

CDR3 protein: ASQGGFTSRVYEQY
J gene: TRBJ2-7
V gene: TRBV28

CDR3 protein: ASLTYETQY
J gene: TRBJ2-5
V gene: TRBV11-3

CDR3 protein: ATSAATGSEAF
J gene: TRBJ1-1
V gene: TRBV24-1

CDR3 protein: ASSCLGHLNTEAF
J gene: TRBJ1-1
V gene: TRBV21-1

CDR3 protein: ASSFGGTGNTIY
J gene: TRBJ1-3
V gene: TRBV5-6

CDR3 protein: ASRYDRGLSSYNEQF
J gene: TRBJ2-1
V gene: TRBV3-1/TRBV3-2

CDR3 protein: ASTLAGLIGNTIY
J gene: TRBJ1-3
V gene: TRBV19

CDR3 protein: ASIIDRENQPQH
J gene: TRBJ1-5
V gene: TRBV27

CDR3 protein: ASSQGLGAASYNEQF
J gene: TRBJ2-1
V gene: TRBV3-1/TRBV3-2

CDR3 protein: ASSQDAAAISLNSPLH
J gene: TRBJ1-6
V gene: TRBV3-1/TRBV3-2